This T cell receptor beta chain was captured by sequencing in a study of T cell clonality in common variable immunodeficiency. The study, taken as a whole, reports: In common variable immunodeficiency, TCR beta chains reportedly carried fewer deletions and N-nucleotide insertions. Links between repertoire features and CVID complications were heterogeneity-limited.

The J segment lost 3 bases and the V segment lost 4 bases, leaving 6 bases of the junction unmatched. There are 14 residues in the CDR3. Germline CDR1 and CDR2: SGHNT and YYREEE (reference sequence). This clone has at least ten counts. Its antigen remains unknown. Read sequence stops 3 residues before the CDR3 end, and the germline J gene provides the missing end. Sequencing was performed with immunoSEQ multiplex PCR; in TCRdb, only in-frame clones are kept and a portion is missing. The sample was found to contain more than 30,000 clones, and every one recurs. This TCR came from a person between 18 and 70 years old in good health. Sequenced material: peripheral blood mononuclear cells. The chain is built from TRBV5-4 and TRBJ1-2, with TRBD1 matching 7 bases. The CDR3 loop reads CASSLPQGDYGYTF. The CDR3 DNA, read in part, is TGTGCCAGCAGCCTACCCCAGGGGGACTATGGC.